This T cell receptor beta chain was obtained from a study of control samples from healthy donors and cancer patients. The table came from immunoSEQ multiplex PCR; TCRdb's copy has only in-frame clones and leaves some out. The data contain 130,000 to 150,000 clones, about 95% of them singletons. V was clipped by 2 bases and J by 5 bases, with 9 bases between them. The CDR3 loop spans 13 amino acids. Germline V gene sequence: CDR1 MNHEY, CDR2 SVGAGI. Sequencing input: PBMCs. V usage is TRBV6-5 and J usage is TRBJ1-2; no reliable D call. The source of this sequence is a man between 60 and 75 years old with colorectal cancer. The CDR3 here is CASSYGEVYGYTF. The CDR3 DNA is TGTGCCAGCAGTTACGGCGAGGTATATGGCTACACCTTC.